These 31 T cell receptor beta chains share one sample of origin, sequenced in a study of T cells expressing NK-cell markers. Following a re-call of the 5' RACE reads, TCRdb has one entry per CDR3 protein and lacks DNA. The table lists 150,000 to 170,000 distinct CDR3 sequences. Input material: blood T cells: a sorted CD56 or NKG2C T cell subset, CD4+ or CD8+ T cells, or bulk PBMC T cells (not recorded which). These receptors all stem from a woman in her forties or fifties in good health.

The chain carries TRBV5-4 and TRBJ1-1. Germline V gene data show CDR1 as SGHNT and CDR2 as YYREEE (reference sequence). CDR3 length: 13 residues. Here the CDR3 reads CASSPDGNTEAFF.

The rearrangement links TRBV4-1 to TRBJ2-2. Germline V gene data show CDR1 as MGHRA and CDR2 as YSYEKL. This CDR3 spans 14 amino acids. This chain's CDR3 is CASSHLANTGELFF.

The CDR3 region is CASSSAVTVNEQFF. J is TRBJ2-1 and V is TRBV2. Per the germline V gene, CDR1 is SNHLY and CDR2 is FYNNEI. CDR3 length equals 14 residues.

The CDR3 sequence is CASSFTGENEQYF. The genes are TRBV7-9 and TRBJ2-7; TCRdb designates TRBD1, a call that cannot be tested without DNA. This CDR3 region has 13 residues. Germline-derived CDR1 and CDR2 are SEHNR and FQNEAQ (reference sequence).

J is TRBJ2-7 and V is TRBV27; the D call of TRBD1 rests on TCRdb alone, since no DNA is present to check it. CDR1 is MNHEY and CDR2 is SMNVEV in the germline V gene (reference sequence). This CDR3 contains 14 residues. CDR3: CASSFRQGVYEQYF.

CDR3 region: CASSAGQHYGYTF. V and J are TRBV2 and TRBJ1-2. The length of the CDR3 is 13 residues. Germline CDR1 is SNHLY and CDR2 is FYNNEI.

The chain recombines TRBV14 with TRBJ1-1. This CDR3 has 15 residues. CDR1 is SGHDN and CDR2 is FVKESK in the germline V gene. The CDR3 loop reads CASADDLDYGTEAFF.

CDR3 region: CAAGKGNTEAFF. The chain combines TRBV27 with TRBJ1-1. CDR1 MNHEY and CDR2 SMNVEV come from the germline V gene (reference sequence). The CDR3 has 12 amino acids.

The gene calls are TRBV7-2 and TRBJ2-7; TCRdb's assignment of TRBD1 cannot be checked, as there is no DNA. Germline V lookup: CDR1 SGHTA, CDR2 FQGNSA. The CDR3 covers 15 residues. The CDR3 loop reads CASSLTAGGAGEQYF.

CDR3 protein: CASSFPRTSGSMEQYF. The chain carries TRBV28 and TRBJ2-7; as DNA is missing, the TRBD2 call by TCRdb cannot be tested. The CDR3 is 16 residues long. CDR1 MDHEN and CDR2 SYDVKM come from the germline V gene.

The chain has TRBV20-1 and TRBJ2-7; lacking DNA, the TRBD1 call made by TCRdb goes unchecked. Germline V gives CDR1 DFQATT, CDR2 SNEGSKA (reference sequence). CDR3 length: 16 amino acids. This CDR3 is CSARDPETAIYYEQYF.

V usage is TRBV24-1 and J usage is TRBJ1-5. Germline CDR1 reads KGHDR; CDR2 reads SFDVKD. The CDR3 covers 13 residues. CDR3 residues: CATSDYSDQPQHF.

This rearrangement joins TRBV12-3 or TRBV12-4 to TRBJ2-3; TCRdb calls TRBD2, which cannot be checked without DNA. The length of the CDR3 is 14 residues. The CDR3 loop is CASSLLVRTDTQYF.

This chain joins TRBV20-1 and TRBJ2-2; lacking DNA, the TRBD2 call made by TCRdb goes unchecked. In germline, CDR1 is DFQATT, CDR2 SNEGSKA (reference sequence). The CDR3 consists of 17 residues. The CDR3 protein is CSASLLSSGIEHGELFF.

The CDR3 loop is CSVVSGRHPQTYNEQFF. The rearrangement uses TRBV29-1 and TRBJ2-1; TCRdb returns TRBD2, unconfirmable since there is no DNA. CDR1 SQVTM and CDR2 ANQGSEA come from the germline V gene. The CDR3 runs 17 residues.

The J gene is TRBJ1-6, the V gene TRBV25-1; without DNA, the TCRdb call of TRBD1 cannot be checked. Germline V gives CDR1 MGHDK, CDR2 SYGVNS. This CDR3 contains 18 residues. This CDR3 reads CASSRTGRSLPDNSPLHF.

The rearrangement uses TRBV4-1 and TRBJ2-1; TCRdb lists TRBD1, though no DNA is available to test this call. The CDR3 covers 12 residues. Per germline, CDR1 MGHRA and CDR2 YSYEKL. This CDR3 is CASSPRGGEQFF.

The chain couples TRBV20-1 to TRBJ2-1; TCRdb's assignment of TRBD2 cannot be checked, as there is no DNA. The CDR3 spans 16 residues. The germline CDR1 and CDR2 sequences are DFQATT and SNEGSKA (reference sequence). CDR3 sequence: CSARTSGSSSYNEQFF.

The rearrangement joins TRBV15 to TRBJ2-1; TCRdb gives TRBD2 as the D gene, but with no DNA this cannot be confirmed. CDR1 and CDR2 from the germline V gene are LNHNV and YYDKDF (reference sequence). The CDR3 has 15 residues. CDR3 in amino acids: CATSKTREGRNEQFF.

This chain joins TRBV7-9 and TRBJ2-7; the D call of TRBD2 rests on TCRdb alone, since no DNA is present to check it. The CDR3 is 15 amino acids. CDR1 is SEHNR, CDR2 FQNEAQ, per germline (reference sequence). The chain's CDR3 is CASSPPSGRAYEQYF.

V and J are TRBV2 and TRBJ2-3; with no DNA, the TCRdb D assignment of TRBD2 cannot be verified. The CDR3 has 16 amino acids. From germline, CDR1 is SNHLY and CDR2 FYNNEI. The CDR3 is CASQRTLAGVRDTQYF.

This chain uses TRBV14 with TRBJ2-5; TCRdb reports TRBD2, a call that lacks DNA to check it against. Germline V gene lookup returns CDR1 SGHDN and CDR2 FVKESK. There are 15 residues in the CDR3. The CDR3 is CASSHAGGVEETQYF.

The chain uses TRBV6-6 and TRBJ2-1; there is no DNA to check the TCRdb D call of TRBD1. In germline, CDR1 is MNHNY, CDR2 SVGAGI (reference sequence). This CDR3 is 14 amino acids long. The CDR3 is CASSLPGNQVEQFF.

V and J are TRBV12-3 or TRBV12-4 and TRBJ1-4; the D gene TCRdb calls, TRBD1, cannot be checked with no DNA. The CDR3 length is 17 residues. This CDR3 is CASSLGPYRATNEKLFF.

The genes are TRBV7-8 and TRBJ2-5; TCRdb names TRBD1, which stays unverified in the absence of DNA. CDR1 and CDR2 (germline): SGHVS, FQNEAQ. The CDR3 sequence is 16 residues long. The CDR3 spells CASSLVTGLGGETQYF.

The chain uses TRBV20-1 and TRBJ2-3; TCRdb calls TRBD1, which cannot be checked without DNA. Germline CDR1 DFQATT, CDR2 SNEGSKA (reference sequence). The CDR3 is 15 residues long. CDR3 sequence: CSARDPQGNTDTQYF.

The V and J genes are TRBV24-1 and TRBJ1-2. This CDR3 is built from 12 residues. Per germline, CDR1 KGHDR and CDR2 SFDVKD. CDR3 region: CATSDLNYGYTF.

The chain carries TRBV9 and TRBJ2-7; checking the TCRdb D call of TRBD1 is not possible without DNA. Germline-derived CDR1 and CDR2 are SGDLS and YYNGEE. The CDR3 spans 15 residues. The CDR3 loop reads CASSEGQGATYEQYF. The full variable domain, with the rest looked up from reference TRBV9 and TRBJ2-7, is DSGVTQTPKHLITATGQRVTLRCSPRSGDLSVYWYQQSLDQGLQFLIQYYNGEERAKGNILERFSAQQFPDLHSELNLSSLELGDSALYFCASSEGQGATYEQYFGPGTRLTVT.

Here the CDR3 reads CASSQGEREFAGELFF. This rearrangement joins TRBV9 to TRBJ2-2; with no DNA, the TCRdb D assignment of TRBD2 cannot be verified. This CDR3 region has 16 residues. Per the germline V gene, CDR1 is SGDLS and CDR2 is YYNGEE.

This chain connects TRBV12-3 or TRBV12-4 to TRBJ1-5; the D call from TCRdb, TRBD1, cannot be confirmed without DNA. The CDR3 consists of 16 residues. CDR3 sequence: CASSLGGSGSNQPQHF.

This CDR3 is CASGPGWEQYF. The chain employs TRBV2 and TRBJ2-7; the D call from TCRdb, TRBD1, cannot be confirmed without DNA. CDR1 SNHLY and CDR2 FYNNEI come from the germline V gene. The CDR3 totals 11 residues. Full variable domain (outside the CDR3, taken from reference TRBV2 and TRBJ2-7): EPEVTQTPSHQVTQMGQEVILRCVPISNHLYFYWYRQILGQKVEFLVSFYNNEISEKSEIFDDQFSVERPDGSNFTLKIRSTKLEDSAMYFCASGPGWEQYFGPGTRLTVT.